The following is a TCR beta chain sequence with its context. Its matching antigen is unknown. Per the original methods: From ImmunoSEQ came sequences covering only the junction and carrying no quality scores, so filtering differed. Generated by immunoSEQ multiplex PCR, the TCRdb table keeps only in-frame clones and is missing some. V and J calls and clone size come straight from that table; D and trimming were deduced from the DNA. The sample comprises fewer than 1.8 million clones, just under 99% of which are singletons, and about 0.35% rests with the top ten. CDR3 length: 16 amino acids. Germline-derived CDR1 and CDR2 are SGHTA and FQGTGA. J gave up 8 bases and V 1 base, and 5 bases lay outside the gene matches. A CD45RA-negative memory subset and a CD45RA+ naive subset were separated from the CD4+ cells. This specimen belongs to a study of shared clonotypes between healthy human individuals. Study-wide points: Naive subsets, compared against memory subsets, generally had larger estimated richness values. Clonotypes shared by all four sorted-subset donors had higher generation probabilities than non-shared clonotypes.

The chain uses TRBV7-3 and TRBJ2-2; TRBD2 agrees at 12 bases. The sequence was obtained from a man aged 30 to 39 in good health. Sequenced input: naive CD4+ T cells sorted from blood. Subset specified: CD45RA+ positively selected. CDR3: CASSLRALAGGGELFF. DNA for the CDR3: TGTGCCAGCAGCTTAAGGGCACTAGCGGGAGGAGGGGAGCTGTTTTTT.